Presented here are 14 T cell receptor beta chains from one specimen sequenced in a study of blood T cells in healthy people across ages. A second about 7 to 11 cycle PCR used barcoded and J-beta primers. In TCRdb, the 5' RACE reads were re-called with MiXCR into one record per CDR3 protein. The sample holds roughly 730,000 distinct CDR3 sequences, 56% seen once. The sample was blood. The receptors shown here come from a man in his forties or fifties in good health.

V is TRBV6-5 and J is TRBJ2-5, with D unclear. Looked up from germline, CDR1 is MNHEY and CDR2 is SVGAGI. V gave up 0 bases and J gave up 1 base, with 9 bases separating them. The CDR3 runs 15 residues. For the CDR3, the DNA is TGTGCCAGCAGTTACTCGAAACCGGGCCAAGAGACCCAGTACTTC. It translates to CASSYSKPGQETQYF.

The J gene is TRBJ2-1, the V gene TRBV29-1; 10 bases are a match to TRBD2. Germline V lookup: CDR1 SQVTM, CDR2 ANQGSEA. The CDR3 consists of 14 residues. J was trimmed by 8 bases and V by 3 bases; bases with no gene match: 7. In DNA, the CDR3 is TGCAGCGTTGAGAGCGGGAGGGCCAGCGATGAGCAGTTCTTC. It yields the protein CSVESGRASDEQFF.

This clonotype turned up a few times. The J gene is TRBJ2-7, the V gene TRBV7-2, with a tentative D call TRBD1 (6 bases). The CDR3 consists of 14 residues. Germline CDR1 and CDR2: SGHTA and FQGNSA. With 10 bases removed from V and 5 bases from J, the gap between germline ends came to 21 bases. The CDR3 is CATDDGGEVDEQYF. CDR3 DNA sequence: TGTGCCACCGACGATGGGGGCGAGGTGGACGAGCAGTACTTC.

The CDR3 loop is CASRGAAVGVFQETQYF. In nucleotides, the CDR3 is TGCGCCAGCAGAGGAGCGGCTGTGGGGGTGTTCCAAGAGACCCAGTACTTC. V and J are TRBV10-2 and TRBJ2-5; the D gene could be TRBD1 or TRBD2 (5 bases each). The CDR3 extends over 17 amino acids. Germline assignment: CDR1 WSHSY and CDR2 SAAADI. V was trimmed by 6 bases and J by 1 base, leaving 21 bases between them.

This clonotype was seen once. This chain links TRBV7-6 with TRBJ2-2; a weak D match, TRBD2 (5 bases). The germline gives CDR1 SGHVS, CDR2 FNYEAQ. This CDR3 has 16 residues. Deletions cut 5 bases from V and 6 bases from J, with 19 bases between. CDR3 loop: CASSPSFKFSPGELFF. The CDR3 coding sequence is TGTGCCAGCAGCCCTAGCTTCAAATTCTCCCCCGGGGAGCTGTTTTTT.

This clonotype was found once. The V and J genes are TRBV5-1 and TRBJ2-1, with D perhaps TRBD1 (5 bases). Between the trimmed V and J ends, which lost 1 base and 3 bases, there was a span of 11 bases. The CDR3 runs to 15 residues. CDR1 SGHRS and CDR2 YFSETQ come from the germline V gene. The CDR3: CASSLRQGFYNEQFF. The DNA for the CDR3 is TGCGCCAGCAGCTTGAGGCAGGGTTTCTACAATGAGCAGTTCTTC.

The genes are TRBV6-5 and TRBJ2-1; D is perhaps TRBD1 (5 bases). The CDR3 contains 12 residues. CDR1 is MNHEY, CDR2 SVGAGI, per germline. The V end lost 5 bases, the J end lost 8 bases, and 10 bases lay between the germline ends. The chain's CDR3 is CASSRGTDEQFF. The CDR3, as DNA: TGTGCCAGCAGTAGGGGCACGGATGAGCAGTTCTTC.

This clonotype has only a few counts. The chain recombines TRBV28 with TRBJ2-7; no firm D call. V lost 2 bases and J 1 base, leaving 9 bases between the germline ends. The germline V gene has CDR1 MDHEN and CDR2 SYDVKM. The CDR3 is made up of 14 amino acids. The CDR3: CASSLGMQSYEQYF. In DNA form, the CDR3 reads TGTGCCAGCAGTTTAGGAATGCAATCCTACGAGCAGTACTTC.

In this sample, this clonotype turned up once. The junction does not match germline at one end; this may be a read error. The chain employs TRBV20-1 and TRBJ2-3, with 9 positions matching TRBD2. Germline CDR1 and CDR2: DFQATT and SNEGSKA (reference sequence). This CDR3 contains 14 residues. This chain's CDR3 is CNAYLAGRTDTQYF. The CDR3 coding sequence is TGCAATGCTTATCTAGCGGGAAGGACAGATACGCAGTATTTT.

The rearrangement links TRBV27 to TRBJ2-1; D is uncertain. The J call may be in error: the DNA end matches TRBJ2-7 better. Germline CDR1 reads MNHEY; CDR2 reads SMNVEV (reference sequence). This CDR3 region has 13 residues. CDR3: CASSLGRYNEQYF. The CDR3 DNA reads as TGTGCCAGCAGTCTTGGACGGTACAATGAGCAGTACTTC.

Here the CDR3 DNA reads TGTGCCAGCAGCTCCCAGTATGGTACGCAGTATTTT. It codes for CASSSQYGTQYF. The chain uses TRBV11-2 and TRBJ2-3; no firm D call. Germline loops: CDR1 SGHAT, CDR2 FQNNGV. This CDR3 is 12 amino acids long. V lost 4 bases to trimming and J lost 8 bases, with 10 bases between them.

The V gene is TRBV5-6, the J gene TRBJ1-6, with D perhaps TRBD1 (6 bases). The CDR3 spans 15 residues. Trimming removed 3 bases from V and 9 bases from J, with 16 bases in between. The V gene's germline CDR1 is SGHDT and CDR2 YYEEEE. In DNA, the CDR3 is TGTGCCAGCAGCTGGACAGACCCCGGGGTTTCACCCCTCCACTTT. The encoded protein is CASSWTDPGVSPLHF.

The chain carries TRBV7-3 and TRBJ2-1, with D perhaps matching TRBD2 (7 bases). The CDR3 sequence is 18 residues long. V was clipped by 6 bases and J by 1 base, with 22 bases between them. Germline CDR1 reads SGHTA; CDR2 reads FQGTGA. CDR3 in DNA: TGTGCCAGCAGTCAGTATTGGCTTGGGGGGGCTTCCTACAATGAGCAGTTCTTC. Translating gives CASSQYWLGGASYNEQFF.

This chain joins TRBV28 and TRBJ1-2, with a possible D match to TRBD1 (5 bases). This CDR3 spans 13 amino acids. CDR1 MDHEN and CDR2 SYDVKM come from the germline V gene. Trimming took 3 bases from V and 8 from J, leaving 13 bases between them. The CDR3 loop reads CASSLGGASGYTF. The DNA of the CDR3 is TGTGCCAGCAGTTTGGGAGGGGCGTCGGGCTACACCTTC.